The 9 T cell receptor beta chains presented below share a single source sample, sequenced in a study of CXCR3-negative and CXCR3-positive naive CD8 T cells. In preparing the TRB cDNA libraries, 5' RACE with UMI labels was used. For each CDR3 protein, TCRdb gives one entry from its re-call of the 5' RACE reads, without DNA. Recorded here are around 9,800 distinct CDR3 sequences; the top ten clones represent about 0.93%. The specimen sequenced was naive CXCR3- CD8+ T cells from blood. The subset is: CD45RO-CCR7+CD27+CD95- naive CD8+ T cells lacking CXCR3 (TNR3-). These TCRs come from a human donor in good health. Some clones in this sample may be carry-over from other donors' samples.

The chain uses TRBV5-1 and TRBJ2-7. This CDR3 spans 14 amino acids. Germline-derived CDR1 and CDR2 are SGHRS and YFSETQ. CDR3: CASSRRTGSYEQYF.

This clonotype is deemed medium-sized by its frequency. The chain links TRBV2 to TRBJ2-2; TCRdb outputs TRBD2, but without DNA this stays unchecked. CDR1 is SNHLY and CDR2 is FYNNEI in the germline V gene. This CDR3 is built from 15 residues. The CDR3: CASSEAGSGTGELFF.

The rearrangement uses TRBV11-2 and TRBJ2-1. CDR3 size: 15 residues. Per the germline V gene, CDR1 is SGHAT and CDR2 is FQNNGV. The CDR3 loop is CASSGLTDDPHEQFF.

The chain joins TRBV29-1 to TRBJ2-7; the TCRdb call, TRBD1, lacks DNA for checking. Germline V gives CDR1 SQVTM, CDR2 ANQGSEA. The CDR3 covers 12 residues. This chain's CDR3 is CSVTGGNYEQYF.

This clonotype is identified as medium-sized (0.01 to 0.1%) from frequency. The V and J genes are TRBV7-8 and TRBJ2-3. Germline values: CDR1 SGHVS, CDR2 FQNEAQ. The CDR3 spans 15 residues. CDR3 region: CASSSFADPADTQYF.

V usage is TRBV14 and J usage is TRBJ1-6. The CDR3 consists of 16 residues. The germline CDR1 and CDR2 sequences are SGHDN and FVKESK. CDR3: CASSGWEGHNLDTLHF.

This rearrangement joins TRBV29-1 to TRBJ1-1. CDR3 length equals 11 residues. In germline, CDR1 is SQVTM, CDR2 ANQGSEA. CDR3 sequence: CSVDRYTEAFF.

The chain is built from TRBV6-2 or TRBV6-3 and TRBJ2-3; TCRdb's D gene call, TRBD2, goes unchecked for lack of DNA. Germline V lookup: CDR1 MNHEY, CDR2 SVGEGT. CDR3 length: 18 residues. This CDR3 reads CASSYPRQREGRTDTQYF.

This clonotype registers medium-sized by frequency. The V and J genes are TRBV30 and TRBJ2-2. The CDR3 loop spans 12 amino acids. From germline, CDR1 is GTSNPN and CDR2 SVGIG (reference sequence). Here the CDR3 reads CACEENTGELFF. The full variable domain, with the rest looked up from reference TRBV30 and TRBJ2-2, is SQTIHQWPATLVQPVGSPLSLECTVEGTSNPNLYWYRQAAGRGLQLLFYSVGIGQISSEVPQNLSASRPQDRQFILSSKKLLLSDSGFYLCACEENTGELFFGEGSRLTVL.